These T cell receptor beta chains were read from a single sample in a study of blood T cell repertoires in COVID-19. Measured with immunoSEQ multiplex PCR; TCRdb has only the in-frame clones, and not every one. The sample lists 330,000 or so clones; 88% were seen once. Sequences were obtained from PBMCs or T cells enriched from blood (not recorded which). These TCRs come from a woman in her 30s who had been exposed to COVID-19. The CDR3 runs from the conserved cysteine through the conserved F or W.

v_call	j_call	cdr3_aa
TRBV7-9	TRBJ2-7	CASSLIGADYEQYF
TRBV6-5	TRBJ1-2	CASSYLTGHGYTF
TRBV6-5	TRBJ1-6	CASRNRDRAPLHF
TRBV2	TRBJ1-5	CASTTGISNQPQHF
TRBV18	TRBJ2-5	CASSPLQGAFQETQYF
TRBV18	TRBJ2-7	CASSPPLAGEGYEQYF
TRBV10-3	TRBJ2-3	CAISGSGTGGTSETDTQYF
TRBV5-1	TRBJ1-1	CARSLGEGGGTEAFF
TRBV29-1	TRBJ1-5	CSVARGQGSGQPQHF
TRBV25-1	TRBJ2-7	CASSPPQNHYYEQYF
TRBV10-2	TRBJ1-1	CASSESGGFSEAFF
TRBV27	TRBJ2-3	CASSLGTGDTQYF
TRBV9	TRBJ2-5	CASSVDPPTGGRETQYF